The 3 T cell receptor beta chains reported below all come from one sample, sequenced in a study of blood T cell repertoires in COVID-19. Clones were read by immunoSEQ multiplex PCR, and TCRdb kept only the in-frame ones, dropping some. The sample records 75,000 or so clones, around 90% being singletons. Sequenced sample: peripheral blood. Every receptor here comes from a man between 70 and 80 years old with acute or convalescent COVID-19.

This clone was seen a single time. The chain joins TRBV5-1 to TRBJ1-1, with D possibly being TRBD1 (5 bases). CDR3 length: 16 residues. Germline loops: CDR1 SGHRS, CDR2 YFSETQ. V was pared by 0 bases and J by 1 base, with 13 bases between. DNA for the CDR3: TGCGCCAGCAGCTTGGCGAGTGGGGCTACGAACACTGAAGCTTTCTTT. Protein: CASSLASGATNTEAFF.

The CDR3 bases are TGTGCCAGCAGCCCCAGTATAAATACTAACTATGGCTACACCTTC. Translating gives CASSPSINTNYGYTF. V usage is TRBV3-1 (or the pseudogene TRBV3-2) and J usage is TRBJ1-2, with D hard to call. V shed 4 bases and J shed 0 bases, with 12 bases lying between them. This CDR3 is 15 amino acids long. Germline V CDR1 and CDR2: LGHDT, YNNKEL (reference sequence).

Of note for this clone: The sample carries other DNA sequences with the same CDR3. The gene calls are TRBV12-3 or TRBV12-4 and TRBJ1-1; unclear D gene. This CDR3 is built from 13 residues. V was trimmed by 3 bases and J by 1 base, leaving 6 bases between them. The CDR3 sequence: CASSFSGNTEAFF. CDR3 nucleotides: TGTGCCAGCAGTTTTTCAGGGAACACTGAAGCTTTCTTT.